Sequencing of this T cell receptor beta chain was carried out in a study of blood T cells in healthy people across ages. Donors ranged from 6 to 90 years old and were healthy Caucasians in Russia. Sample-barcoded 5' priming and a J-beta primer mix drove a second PCR of roughly 7 to 11 cycles. Through a template-switch adaptor with 12 random nucleotides, each cDNA molecule received a tag. TCRdb reprocessed the 5' RACE reads with MiXCR, giving one entry per CDR3 protein. The sample lists about 1.4 million distinct CDR3 sequences, 55% to 75% occurring once. CDR3 length: 14 amino acids. V was trimmed by 3 bases and J by 7 bases, leaving 15 bases between them. The germline CDR1 and CDR2 sequences are KGHDR and SFDVKD.

The genes are TRBV24-1 and TRBJ2-7, with D perhaps being TRBD1 or TRBD2 (6 bases each). The source is a man younger than 35 in good health. Sequencing was performed on blood. The CDR3, as DNA: TGTGCCACCAGTGATGACAGACAGGCGGGAGAGCAGTACTTC. Amino acid sequence: CATSDDRQAGEQYF.